This is a list of T cell receptor beta chains from one sample in a study of T cell changes during pregnancy in multiple sclerosis. TCRdb's copy holds only in-frame clones and misses some; the assay was immunoSEQ multiplex PCR. The sample records some 80,000 clones, less than 95% being singletons. The sequenced sample was peripheral blood, obtained in the third trimester of pregnancy. The source of these receptors is a female donor with multiple sclerosis, enrolled in a pregnancy study. Both conserved end residues are part of each CDR3. The D gene is left open where the match is weak. Clone size, where shown, is once, few, many, or a class for clones that have expanded.

TRBD2 TRBJ2-1 TRBV27 . TGTGCCAGCAGTGAGACTAGCGGGGGCAATGAGCAGTTCTTC CASSETSGGNEQFF
. TRBJ2-6 TRBV18 once TGTGCCAGCTCACAAGGCGAAATGGCGGCCTCTGGGGCCAACGTCCTGACTTTC CASSQGEMAASGANVLTF
. TRBJ1-6 TRBV15 . TGTGCCACCAGCAGAGAGCCCCATACTCATACGTCACCCCTCCACTTT CATSREPHTHTSPLHF
. TRBJ2-6 TRBV15 . TGTGCCACCAGCCTCCGCTCTGGGGCCAACGTCCTGACTTTC CATSLRSGANVLTF
. TRBJ1-5 TRBV19 . TGTGCCAGTAGTATCCACAGGGTAGGCAATCAGCCCCAGCATTTT CASSIHRVGNQPQHF
TRBD1 TRBJ1-1 TRBV5-1 once TGCGCCAGCAGGCCCAGGGGGACCGGCACTGAAGCTTTCTTT CASRPRGTGTEAFF
. TRBJ2-7 TRBV6-6 . TGTGCCAGCACCTTGATGGAGGTCCTGGACTACGAGCAGTACTTC CASTLMEVLDYEQYF
. TRBJ2-3 TRBV5-6 once TGTGCCAGCAGCCCTGGGAGGACCACAGATACGCAGTATTTT CASSPGRTTDTQYF
. TRBJ1-5 TRBV7-2 . TGTGCCAGCAGCCCCCCATTGTGGCCTCAGCCCCAGCGTTTT CASSPPLWPQPQRF
. TRBJ1-2 TRBV29-1 . TGCAGCGTCCTGGGGGAGGTTGAAGGCTACACCTTC CSVLGEVEGYTF
. TRBJ1-6 TRBV27 . TGTGCCAGCAGTTTATCGCGCGGTTCACCCCTCCACTTT CASSLSRGSPLHF
TRBD1 TRBJ2-7 TRBV5-1 . TGCGCCAGCAGCAGGACCACAGGGGTGGGGGACGAGCAGTACTTC CASSRTTGVGDEQYF
TRBD2 TRBJ2-3 TRBV11-2 . TGTGCCAGCAGACGGACTAGCGGGGGGGCAGATACGCAGTATTTT CASRRTSGGADTQYF
. TRBJ2-7 TRBV6-5 once TGTGCCAGCAGTTGGGTGGGCAGGGGATACGAGCAGTACTTC CASSWVGRGYEQYF
TRBD1 TRBJ2-3 TRBV14 once TGTGCCAGCAGCCAAGAGTACAGGGGAACAGATACGCAGTATTTT CASSQEYRGTDTQYF
. TRBJ2-3 TRBV30 . TGTGCCTACGCCCGGAGCGGCACCAGTGATACGCAGTATTTT CAYARSGTSDTQYF
. TRBJ1-1 TRBV10-3 once TGTGCCATCAGTGAGTCGAAGGGGGGGCTTCGGGGCACTGAAGCTTTCTTT CAISESKGGLRGTEAFF
TRBD1 TRBJ2-1 TRBV19 few TGTGCCAGTAGCCTCAAACAGGGGTATGAGCAGTTCTTC CASSLKQGYEQFF
. TRBJ1-4 TRBV4-1 once TGCGCCAGCAGCCCAAACAGGGCCAGTAATGAAAAACTGTTTTTT CASSPNRASNEKLFF
. TRBJ2-2 TRBV19 . TGTGCCAGTCGTCCCCCAGGGACGAACACCGGGGAGCTGTTTTTT CASRPPGTNTGELFF
TRBD1 TRBJ2-7 TRBV27 . TGTGCCACCGCGGGGACAGGTCCTAGGCTGTACTTC CATAGTGPRLYF
TRBD1 TRBJ1-5 TRBV2 . TGTGCCAGCAGTAGTCCGGGACAGAAATATTCGAGCAATCAGCCCCAGCATTTT CASSSPGQKYSSNQPQHF
TRBD1 TRBJ1-3 TRBV5-4 . TGTGCCAGCAGCTCATCCGGGACAGGGTGGATCTCTGGAAACACCATATATTTT CASSSSGTGWISGNTIYF
. TRBJ1-2 TRBV4-2 . TGTGCCAGCAGCCAAGACAGGGCAAATGGCTACACCTTC CASSQDRANGYTF
TRBD1 TRBJ1-1 TRBV11-2 . TGTGCCAGCAGCTTAGCGGGACAGGGAGGAGCTTTCTTT CASSLAGQGGAFF
TRBD2 TRBJ2-7 TRBV27 . TGTGCCAGCAGTTTATCGAGCGGGGGATACGAGCAGTACTTC CASSLSSGGYEQYF
. TRBJ1-5 TRBV5-1 once TGCGCCAGCAGCTTAAGCGGTGGCAATCAGCCCCAGCATTTT CASSLSGGNQPQHF
. TRBJ1-1 TRBV10-3 . TGTGCCATCAGTGTCCCGGGGAGGGGAACTGAAGCTTTCTTT CAISVPGRGTEAFF
TRBD2 TRBJ2-1 TRBV29-1 once TGCAGCGTTGTACTACTAGCGGGGGGTAATGAGCAGTTCTTC CSVVLLAGGNEQFF
. TRBJ1-6 TRBV12-5 once TGTGCTAGTGGGGGCGGGACGGGAAATTCACCCCTCCACTTT CASGGGTGNSPLHF
TRBD2 TRBJ2-7 TRBV2 once TGTGCCAGCAGTAAACTAGCGGGGTTTCCGGGGGAGCAGTACTTC CASSKLAGFPGEQYF
TRBD2 TRBJ2-2 TRBV5-4 few TGTGCCAGCAGTACTCTAGCGGGGGACCTTACCGGGGAGCTGTTTTTT CASSTLAGDLTGELFF
TRBD1 TRBJ1-1 TRBV9 . TGTGCCAGCAGCGATGTGGACAGGGTGTACGGCACTGAAGCTTTCTTT CASSDVDRVYGTEAFF
. TRBJ1-5 TRBV7-8 . TGTGCCAGCAGCGCTGACAGCTATAGCAATCAGCCCCAGCATTTT CASSADSYSNQPQHF
. TRBJ1-4 TRBV9 . TGTGCCAGCAGCGGCAGTTGGCGGGGGGGGGAAAAACTGTTTTTT CASSGSWRGGEKLFF
. TRBJ1-4 TRBV4-1 . TGCGCCAGCAGCCCCGCGGCAGGGGTTAATGAAAAACTGTTTTTT CASSPAAGVNEKLFF
TRBD2 TRBJ2-3 TRBV5-1 . TGCGCCAGCAGCTTGGGTAGCGGGGTTGGAGATACGCAGTATTTT CASSLGSGVGDTQYF
TRBD2 TRBJ2-1 TRBV6-4 . TGTGCCAGCAGTCAAGCGGGGAGCTCCTACAATGAGCAGTTCTTC CASSQAGSSYNEQFF
TRBD1 TRBJ1-5 TRBV6-6 . TGTGCCAGCAGTTACATAGACAGGGTCGATCAGCCCCAGCATTTT CASSYIDRVDQPQHF
TRBD1 TRBJ2-3 TRBV13 . TGTGCCAGCAGCTTGACAGGACAGGACACAGATACGCAGTATTTT CASSLTGQDTDTQYF
. TRBJ1-6 TRBV6-5 few TGTGCCAGCAGTTACGGGGGGTCCCCTCTCCACTTT CASSYGGSPLHF
. TRBJ2-1 TRBV2 . TGTGCCAGCAATGGGGGCTCCATTAATGAGCAGTTCTTC CASNGGSINEQFF
. TRBJ1-5 TRBV7-8 . TGTGCCAGCAGCCCGGACTCGGGGCAGGGGAATCAGCCCCAGCATTTT CASSPDSGQGNQPQHF
TRBD1 TRBJ1-2 TRBV6-5 once TGTGCCAGCAGTGATACAGGGGGTGGTGGCTACACCTTC CASSDTGGGGYTF
. TRBJ1-2 TRBV4-1 few TGCGCCAGCAGCCAGGACAACTACTATGGCTACACCTTC CASSQDNYYGYTF
TRBD1 TRBJ2-7 TRBV13 . TGTGCCAGCAGCCCACTCGGGACAGGGGGCTCCTACGAGCAGTACTTC CASSPLGTGGSYEQYF
. TRBJ2-7 TRBV18 . TGTGCCAGCTACGGGGGCTACGAGCAGTACTTC CASYGGYEQYF
TRBD1 TRBJ1-2 TRBV7-2 . TGTGCCAGCAGCTCCGGGACAGGGGGCGCTTATGGCTACACCTTC CASSSGTGGAYGYTF
. TRBJ2-6 TRBV5-1 . TGCGCCAGCGCAACAGCTGGGGCCAACGTCCTGACTTTC CASATAGANVLTF
TRBD2 TRBJ2-5 TRBV7-2 . TGTGCCAGCAGCTTTAGCGGGGGGCCTCAGACCCAGTACTTC CASSFSGGPQTQYF
TRBD2 TRBJ2-3 TRBV6-1 once TGTGCCAGCAGCGATAGCGGGGGGGGCACAGATACGCAGTATTTT CASSDSGGGTDTQYF
TRBD2 TRBJ2-3 TRBV2 once TGTGCCAGCATCTCTGCGGGGGGAGCCACTAGCACAGATACGCAGTATTTT CASISAGGATSTDTQYF
. TRBJ1-1 TRBV4-1 . TGCGCCAGCAGCCAAACTCTGAGAGGGAACACTGAAGCTTTCTTT CASSQTLRGNTEAFF
TRBD1 TRBJ1-2 TRBV9 . TGTGCCAGCAGCGGACAGGGACGTGGCTACACCTTC CASSGQGRGYTF
. TRBJ1-2 TRBV29-1 . TGCAGCGTTGAGGCCGGCCGTCCGGCTAGAATCTTC CSVEAGRPARIF
TRBD2 TRBJ2-5 TRBV4-2 . TGTGCCAGCAGCCCCGGGGGACTAGAGAAAGAGACCCAGTACTTC CASSPGGLEKETQYF
TRBD1 TRBJ1-3 TRBV5-1 . TGCGCCAGCAGCGACAGGGGTGACGGAAACACCATATATTTT CASSDRGDGNTIYF
. TRBJ2-1 TRBV5-1 . TGCGCCAGCAGCGGGGGCAGAGGCTTTTACAATGAGCAGTTCTTC CASSGGRGFYNEQFF
. TRBJ2-2 TRBV6-5 . TGTGCCAGCGGCAGAGCGACCGGGGAGCTGTTTTTT CASGRATGELFF
. TRBJ2-7 TRBV7-8 . TGTGCCAGCAGCTTATTCGGGACACCCCAGGGAGAGCAGTACTTC CASSLFGTPQGEQYF